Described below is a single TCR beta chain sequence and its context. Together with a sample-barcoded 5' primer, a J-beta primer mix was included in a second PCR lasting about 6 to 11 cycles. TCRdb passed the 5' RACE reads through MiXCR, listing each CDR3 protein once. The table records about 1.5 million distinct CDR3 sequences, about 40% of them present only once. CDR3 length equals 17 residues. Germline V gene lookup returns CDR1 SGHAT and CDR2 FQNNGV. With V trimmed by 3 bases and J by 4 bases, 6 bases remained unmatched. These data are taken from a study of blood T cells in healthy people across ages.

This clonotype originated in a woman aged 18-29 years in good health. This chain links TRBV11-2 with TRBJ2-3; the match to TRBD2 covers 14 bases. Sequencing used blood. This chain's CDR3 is CASSLGGTSGSPDTQYF. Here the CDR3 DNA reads TGTGCCAGCAGCTTGGGGGGGACTAGCGGGAGCCCAGATACGCAGTATTTT.